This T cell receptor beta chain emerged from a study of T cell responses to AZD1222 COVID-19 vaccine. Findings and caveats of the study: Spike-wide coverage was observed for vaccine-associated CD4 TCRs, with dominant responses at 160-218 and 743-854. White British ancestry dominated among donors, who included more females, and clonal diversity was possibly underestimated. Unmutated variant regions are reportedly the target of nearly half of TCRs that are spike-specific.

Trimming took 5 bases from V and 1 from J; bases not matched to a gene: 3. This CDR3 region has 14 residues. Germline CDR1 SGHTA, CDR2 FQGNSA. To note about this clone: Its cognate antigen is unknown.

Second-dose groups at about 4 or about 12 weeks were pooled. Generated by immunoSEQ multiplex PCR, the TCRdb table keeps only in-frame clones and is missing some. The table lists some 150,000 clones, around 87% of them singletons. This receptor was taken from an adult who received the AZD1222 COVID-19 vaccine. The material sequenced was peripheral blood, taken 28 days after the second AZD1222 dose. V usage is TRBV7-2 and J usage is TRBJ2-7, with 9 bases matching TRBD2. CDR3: CASSALAGSYEQYF. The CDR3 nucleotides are TGTGCCAGCAGCGCTCTAGCGGGATCCTACGAGCAGTACTTC.